This T cell receptor beta chain was observed in a study of blood T cells in healthy people across ages. A second PCR of 7 to 11 cycles used a sample-barcoded 5' primer and a J-beta primer mix. TCRdb re-analysed the 5' RACE reads in MiXCR, keeping a single row per CDR3 protein. Of fewer than 2 million distinct CDR3 sequences in the sample, approximately 40% are singletons; the top ten hold about 21%. This clonotype was recorded once. The antigen is undetermined. Study-wide results and caveats: Changes in expanded clonotypes were possibly confounded, as the CMV status of donors was unknown.

The sequenced sample was blood. The receptor comes from a human donor in good health.

The CDR3 protein is CASSLSGGVHEQFF. In DNA, the CDR3 is TGTGCCAGCAGCTTAAGCGGGGGGGTCCATGAGCAGTTCTTC. The chain links TRBV7-3 to TRBJ2-1; 9 bases are a match to TRBD2. Trimming at V came to 1 base and at J to 8 bases, leaving 3 bases not matched to a gene. Germline V gene lookup returns CDR1 SGHTA and CDR2 FQGTGA. CDR3 length: 14 residues.